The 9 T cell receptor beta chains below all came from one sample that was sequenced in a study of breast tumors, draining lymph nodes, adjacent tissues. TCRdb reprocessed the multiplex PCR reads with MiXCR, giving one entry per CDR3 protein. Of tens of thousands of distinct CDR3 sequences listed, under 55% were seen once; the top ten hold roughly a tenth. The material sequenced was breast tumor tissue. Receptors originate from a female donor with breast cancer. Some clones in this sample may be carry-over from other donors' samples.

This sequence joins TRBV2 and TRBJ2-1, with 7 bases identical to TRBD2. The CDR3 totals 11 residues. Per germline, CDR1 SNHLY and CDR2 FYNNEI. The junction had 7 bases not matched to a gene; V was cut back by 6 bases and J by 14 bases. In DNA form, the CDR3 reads TGTGCCAGCAGACTACTAGCGTCGGAGTTCTTC. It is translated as CASRLLASEFF.

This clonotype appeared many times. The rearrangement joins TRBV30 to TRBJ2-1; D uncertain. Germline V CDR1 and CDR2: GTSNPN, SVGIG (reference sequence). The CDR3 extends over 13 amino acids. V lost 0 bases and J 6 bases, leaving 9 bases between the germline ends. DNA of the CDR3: TGTGCCTGGAGTGTGGATAGCCTCAATGAGCAGTTCTTC. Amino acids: CAWSVDSLNEQFF.

Here the CDR3 reads CASSSPADGRNEKLFF. The CDR3 DNA sequence: TGTGCCAGCAGCTCCCCAGCGGACGGCCGTAATGAAAAACTGTTTTTT. The chain carries TRBV7-9 and TRBJ1-4; D uncertain. V was shortened by 4 bases and J by 4 bases, with 16 bases between the two germline ends. This CDR3 is built from 16 residues. Germline V lookup: CDR1 SEHNR, CDR2 FQNEAQ (reference sequence).

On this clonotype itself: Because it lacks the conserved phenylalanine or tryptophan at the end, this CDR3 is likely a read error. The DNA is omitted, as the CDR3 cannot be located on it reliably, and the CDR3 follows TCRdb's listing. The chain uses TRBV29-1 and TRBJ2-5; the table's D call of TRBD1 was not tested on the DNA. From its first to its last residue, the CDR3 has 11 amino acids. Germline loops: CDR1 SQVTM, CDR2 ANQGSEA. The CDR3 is CSVNRGETPDL.

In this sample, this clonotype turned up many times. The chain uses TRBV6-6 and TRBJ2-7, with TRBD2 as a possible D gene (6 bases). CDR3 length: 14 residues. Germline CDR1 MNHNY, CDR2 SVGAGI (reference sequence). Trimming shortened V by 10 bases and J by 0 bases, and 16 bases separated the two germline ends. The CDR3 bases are TGTGCCACCTCCAACCGGGACTCCTCCTACGAGCAGTACTTC. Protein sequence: CATSNRDSSYEQYF.

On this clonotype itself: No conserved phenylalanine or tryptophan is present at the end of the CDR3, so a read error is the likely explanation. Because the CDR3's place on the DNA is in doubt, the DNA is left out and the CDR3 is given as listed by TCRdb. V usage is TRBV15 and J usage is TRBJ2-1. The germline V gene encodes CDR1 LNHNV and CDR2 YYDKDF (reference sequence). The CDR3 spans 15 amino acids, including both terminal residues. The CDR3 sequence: CATSRDDAGYNEQSS.

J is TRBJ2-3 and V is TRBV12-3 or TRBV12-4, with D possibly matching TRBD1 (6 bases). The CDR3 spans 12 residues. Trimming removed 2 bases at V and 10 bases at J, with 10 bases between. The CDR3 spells CASSLQGGAQYF. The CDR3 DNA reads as TGTGCCAGCAGTTTACAAGGGGGTGCGCAGTATTTT.

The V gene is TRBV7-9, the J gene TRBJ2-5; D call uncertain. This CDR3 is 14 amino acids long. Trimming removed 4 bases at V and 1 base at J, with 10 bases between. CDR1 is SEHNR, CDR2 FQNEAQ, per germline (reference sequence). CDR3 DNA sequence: TGTGCCAGCAGCTCGCAGAACAGCCAAGAGACCCAGTACTTC. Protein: CASSSQNSQETQYF.

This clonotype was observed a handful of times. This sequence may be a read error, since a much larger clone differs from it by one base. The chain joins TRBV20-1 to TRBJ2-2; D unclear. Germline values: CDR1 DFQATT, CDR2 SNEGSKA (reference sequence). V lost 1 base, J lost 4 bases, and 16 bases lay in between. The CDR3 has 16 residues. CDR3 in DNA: TGCAGTGCTAGAGTTATGACGCCTAGGGCCACCGGGGAGCTGTTTTTT. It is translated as CSARVMTPRATGELFF.